This is a list of T cell receptor beta chains from one sample in a study of T cell responses to AZD1222 COVID-19 vaccine. TCRdb's table, derived via immunoSEQ multiplex PCR, lists solely in-frame clones and lacks some. The repertoire holds tens of thousands of clones, with about 88% as singletons. The material was peripheral blood, obtained on day 0 of AZD1222 vaccination. These receptors all come from an adult in good health. CDR3s include the opening cysteine and the closing phenylalanine or tryptophan. The D gene is left open where the match is weak. Not every row has a clone size; where given, it reads once, few, many or a size class.

size,V,D,J,CDR3,DNA
.,TRBV19,.,TRBJ2-4,CATLNGGIQYF,TGTGCAACTCTGAACGGGGGCATTCAGTACTTC
few,TRBV2,.,TRBJ1-5,CASSDKMSSQPQHF,TGTGCCAGCAGTGATAAGATGTCGAGTCAGCCCCAGCATTTT
.,TRBV19,.,TRBJ2-2,CASSRWQNTGELFF,TGTGCCAGTAGTCGCTGGCAGAACACCGGGGAGCTGTTTTTT
.,TRBV19,.,TRBJ2-1,CASSITADSYNEQFF,TGTGCCAGTAGTATAACAGCAGACTCCTACAATGAGCAGTTCTTC
.,TRBV2,TRBD1,TRBJ1-5,CASSEEGTGVGQPQHF,TGTGCCAGCAGTGAAGAGGGGACAGGGGTTGGTCAGCCCCAGCATTTT
.,TRBV28,.,TRBJ1-5,CASSLIENQPQHF,TGTGCCAGCAGTTTGATTGAGAATCAGCCCCAGCATTTT
.,TRBV6-5,.,TRBJ1-3,CASSLTGLGNTIYF,TGTGCCAGCAGTCTCACGGGGCTAGGAAACACCATATATTTT
.,TRBV4-1,TRBD2,TRBJ2-7,CASSPFGTSGYEQYF,TGCGCCAGCAGCCCTTTTGGGACTAGCGGCTACGAGCAGTACTTC
.,TRBV19,.,TRBJ1-1,CASSTEGPLVVRSTEAFF,TGTGCCAGTAGTACGGAGGGGCCGTTAGTGGTCAGGAGCACTGAAGCTTTCTTT
.,TRBV3-1/TRBV3-2,.,TRBJ1-1,CASTEGQTMNTEAFF,TGTGCCAGCACCGAAGGACAGACAATGAACACTGAAGCTTTCTTT
.,TRBV7-6,.,TRBJ1-6,CASSLGGVNSPLHF,TGTGCCAGCAGCTTAGGAGGGGTTAATTCACCCCTCCACTTT
.,TRBV4-2,.,TRBJ1-4,CASSREAGGAGEKLFF,TGTGCCAGCAGCCGTGAAGCGGGGGGGGCCGGAGAAAAACTGTTTTTT
.,TRBV5-1,TRBD1,TRBJ2-1,CASSTGQGIDEQFF,TGCGCCAGCAGCACAGGACAGGGGATCGATGAGCAGTTCTTC
once,TRBV5-6,.,TRBJ2-7,CASSPGQPGTYEQYF,TGTGCCAGCAGCCCCGGACAGCCGGGGACCTACGAGCAGTACTTC
.,TRBV20-1,.,TRBJ1-2,CSASLGDGYTF,TGCAGTGCTAGTTTGGGGGACGGCTACACCTTC
.,TRBV3-1/TRBV3-2,.,TRBJ2-1,CASSQVSNEQFF,TGTGCCAGCAGCCAAGTTAGCAATGAGCAGTTCTTC
.,TRBV7-3,TRBD2,TRBJ2-1,CASSRTSGREQFF,TGTGCCAGCAGCCGGACTAGCGGGCGTGAGCAGTTCTTC
.,TRBV6-5,.,TRBJ1-4,CASRGFVGLNEKLFF,TGTGCCAGCAGGGGTTTCGTCGGACTAAATGAAAAACTGTTTTTT
many,TRBV7-2,TRBD1,TRBJ1-5,CASSSTGTGGGNQPQHF,TGTGCCAGCAGCTCTACCGGGACAGGGGGCGGCAATCAGCCCCAGCATTTT
.,TRBV29-1,TRBD1,TRBJ2-7,CSAVGTGGYEQYF,TGCAGCGCCGTGGGGACAGGGGGATACGAGCAGTACTTC
.,TRBV6-5,TRBD1,TRBJ1-1,CASVGTGLNTEAFF,TGTGCCAGCGTGGGGACAGGATTGAACACTGAAGCTTTCTTT
.,TRBV18,.,TRBJ2-2,CASSPPFRNTGELFF,TGTGCCAGCTCACCACCTTTCCGGAACACCGGGGAGCTGTTTTTT
.,TRBV21-1,.,TRBJ2-1,CASSKSGNEQFF,TGTGCCAGCAGCAAGAGTGGGAATGAGCAGTTCTTC
.,TRBV3-1/TRBV3-2,.,TRBJ1-6,CASSRDKSSYNSPLHF,TGTGCCAGCAGCCGAGACAAGAGCTCCTATAATTCACCCCTCCACTTT
.,TRBV14,TRBD2,TRBJ2-5,CASSQDAAGVRETQYF,TGTGCCAGCAGCCAAGATGCAGCGGGAGTACGGGAGACCCAGTACTTC
.,TRBV7-7,.,TRBJ2-1,CASSYASGTEQFF,TGTGCTAGCAGCTATGCCTCAGGGACTGAGCAGTTCTTC
.,TRBV7-2,.,TRBJ1-6,CASSLRGSPLHF,TGTGCCAGCAGTCTCAGGGGTTCACCCCTCCACTTT
.,TRBV7-9,TRBD1,TRBJ1-1,CASSFPGGTEAFF,TGTGCCAGCAGCTTTCCAGGGGGCACTGAAGCTTTCTTT
.,TRBV7-3,TRBD1,TRBJ2-2,CASSSSSTGGGIGELFF,TGTGCCAGCAGCTCGAGCTCCACAGGGGGCGGCATCGGGGAGCTGTTTTTT
.,TRBV27,TRBD1,TRBJ1-2,CASSSWTGDSYGYTF,TGTGCCAGCAGTAGCTGGACAGGGGACTCCTATGGCTACACCTTC
.,TRBV14,TRBD1,TRBJ1-3,CASSRLDRAASGNTIYF,TGTGCCAGCAGCCGCCTCGACAGGGCTGCCTCTGGAAACACCATATATTTT
.,TRBV29-1,.,TRBJ2-7,CSVEGTRGRGPEQYF,TGCAGCGTTGAAGGGACTCGTGGCCGGGGCCCCGAGCAGTACTTC
.,TRBV24-1,TRBD1,TRBJ2-1,CATSEGTGGRDEQFF,TGTGCCACCAGTGAAGGGACAGGGGGCCGGGATGAGCAGTTCTTC
.,TRBV9,TRBD2,TRBJ2-7,CASSVAGSGREQYF,TGTGCCAGCAGCGTAGCGGGTAGCGGGAGGGAGCAGTACTTC
.,TRBV2,.,TRBJ1-3,CASSGDFVGNTIYF,TGTGCCAGCAGTGGGGATTTTGTCGGAAACACCATATATTTT
.,TRBV28,TRBD2,TRBJ2-7,CASRPGGAFYEQYF,TGTGCCAGCAGACCGGGGGGGGCGTTTTACGAGCAGTACTTC
once,TRBV28,.,TRBJ2-7,CASGLAYEQYF,TGTGCCAGCGGTCTAGCGTACGAGCAGTACTTC
once,TRBV28,TRBD2,TRBJ2-7,CATSRGSSEQYF,TGTGCCACCTCTCGCGGGAGTAGCGAGCAGTACTTC
.,TRBV19,.,TRBJ1-1,CASSISGRGNTEAFF,TGTGCCAGTAGTATTTCGGGACGCGGGAACACTGAAGCTTTCTTT
.,TRBV5-4,TRBD1,TRBJ1-2,CASSSRQGSNYGYTF,TGTGCCAGCAGCTCTCGACAGGGATCGAACTATGGCTACACCTTC
.,TRBV12-3/TRBV12-4,.,TRBJ2-5,CASSFWGETQYF,TGTGCCAGCAGTTTCTGGGGGGAGACCCAGTACTTC
.,TRBV9,.,TRBJ1-1,CASSVGGAGKTEAFF,TGTGCCAGCAGCGTAGGCGGTGCAGGGAAGACTGAAGCTTTCTTT
.,TRBV6-5,.,TRBJ1-5,CASNFGSNQPQHF,TGTGCCAGCAATTTCGGCAGCAATCAGCCCCAGCATTTT
.,TRBV25-1,.,TRBJ1-2,CASSESGTLGHGYTF,TGTGCCAGCAGTGAATCTGGCACCCTAGGACATGGCTACACCTTC
once,TRBV24-1,.,TRBJ2-5,CATSNGRETQYF,TGTGCCACCAGTAACGGGAGAGAGACCCAGTACTTC
few,TRBV4-1,.,TRBJ2-7,CASSPSEGGSYEQYF,TGCGCCAGCAGCCCCTCGGAGGGAGGCTCCTACGAGCAGTACTTC
.,TRBV28,TRBD1,TRBJ2-7,CAALGQGSYEQYF,TGTGCCGCGCTGGGACAGGGCTCCTACGAGCAGTACTTC
.,TRBV19,.,TRBJ2-7,CASSPGAGPYEQYF,TGTGCCAGTAGCCCCGGGGCAGGTCCTTACGAGCAGTACTTC